This T cell receptor beta chain was recorded in a study of CD8 T cells in ankylosing spondylitis. The V and J ends lost 3 bases and 0 bases respectively, with 9 bases between them. Looked up from germline, CDR1 is ENHRY and CDR2 is SYGVKD. The CDR3 has 14 amino acids. This clonotype was observed at least ten times. Library preparation for TCR beta used quantitative 5'-RACE with molecular barcodes. TCRdb reprocessed the 5' RACE reads with MiXCR, giving one entry per CDR3 protein. The profile shows about 69,000 distinct CDR3 sequences, approximately 5.3% of them singletons. The TCR sequence derives from a male donor with ankylosing spondylitis or in good health (not recorded which). Sequenced material: blood, either unsorted or a sorted T cell fraction (not recorded which). The V call is TRBV10-3, the J call TRBJ2-7; D remains unclear. The CDR3 bases are TGTGCCATCAGTGATTACCAGTCCTCCTACGAGCAGTACTTC. Protein product: CAISDYQSSYEQYF.